This T cell receptor (beta chain) comes out of a study of blood T cell repertoires in COVID-19. Study at large: Collection of acute and convalescent COVID-19 samples took place in the United States, Italy and Spain. Nucleic acid was either cDNA or gDNA, and it came from T cells, B-cell-depleted T cells, or PBMCs.

TCRdb keeps only in-frame clones here, not all; method: immunoSEQ multiplex PCR. The sample consists of roughly 84,000 clones, about 80% of them appearing once. The V end was cut by 7 bases, the J end by 1 base, with 13 bases between. This CDR3 is built from 14 residues. Per the germline V gene, CDR1 is MNHEY and CDR2 is SVGAGI. The sequencing sample was made of peripheral blood. The source is a woman in her 50s with acute or convalescent COVID-19. V usage is TRBV6-5 and J usage is TRBJ1-1; D is unclear. This chain's CDR3 is CASIMAGSNTEAFF. The CDR3 DNA reads as TGTGCCAGCATCATGGCAGGATCGAACACTGAAGCTTTCTTT.